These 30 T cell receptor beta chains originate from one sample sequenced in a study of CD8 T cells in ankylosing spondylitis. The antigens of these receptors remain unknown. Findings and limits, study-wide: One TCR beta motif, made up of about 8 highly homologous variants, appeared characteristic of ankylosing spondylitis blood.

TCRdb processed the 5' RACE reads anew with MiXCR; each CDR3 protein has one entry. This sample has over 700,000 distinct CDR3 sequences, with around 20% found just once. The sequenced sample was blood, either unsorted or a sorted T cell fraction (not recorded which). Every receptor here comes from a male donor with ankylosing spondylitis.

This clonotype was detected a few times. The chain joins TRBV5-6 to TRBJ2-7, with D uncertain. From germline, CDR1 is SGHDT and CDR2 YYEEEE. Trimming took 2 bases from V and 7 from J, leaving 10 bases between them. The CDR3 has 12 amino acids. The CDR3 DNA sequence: TGTGCCAGCAGCTTTGCTTCCCTGGAGCAGTACTTC. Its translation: CASSFASLEQYF.

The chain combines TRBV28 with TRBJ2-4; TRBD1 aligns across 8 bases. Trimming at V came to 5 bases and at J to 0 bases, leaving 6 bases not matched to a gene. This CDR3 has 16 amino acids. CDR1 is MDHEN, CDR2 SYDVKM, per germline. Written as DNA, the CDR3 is TGTGCCAGCAGTGGGGACAGGCTCCTAGCCAAAAACATTCAGTACTTC. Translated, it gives CASSGDRLLAKNIQYF.

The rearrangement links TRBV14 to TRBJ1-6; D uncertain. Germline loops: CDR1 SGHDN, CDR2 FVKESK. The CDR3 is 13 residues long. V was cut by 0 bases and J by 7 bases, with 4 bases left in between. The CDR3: CASSQDWNSPLHF. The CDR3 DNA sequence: TGTGCCAGCAGCCAAGATTGGAATTCACCCCTCCACTTT.

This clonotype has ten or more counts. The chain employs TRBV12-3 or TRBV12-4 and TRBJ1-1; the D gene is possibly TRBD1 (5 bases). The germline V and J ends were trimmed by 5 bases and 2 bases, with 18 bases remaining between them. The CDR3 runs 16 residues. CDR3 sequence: CASSPSRTSSNTEAFF. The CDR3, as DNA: TGTGCCAGCAGTCCCTCCCGGACATCATCTAACACTGAAGCTTTCTTT.

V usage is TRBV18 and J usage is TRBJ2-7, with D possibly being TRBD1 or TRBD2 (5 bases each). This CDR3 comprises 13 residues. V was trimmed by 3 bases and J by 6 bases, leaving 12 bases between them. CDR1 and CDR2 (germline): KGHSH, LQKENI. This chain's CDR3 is CASSPGAPSEQYF. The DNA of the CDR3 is TGTGCCAGCTCACCCGGGGCCCCCAGCGAGCAGTACTTC.

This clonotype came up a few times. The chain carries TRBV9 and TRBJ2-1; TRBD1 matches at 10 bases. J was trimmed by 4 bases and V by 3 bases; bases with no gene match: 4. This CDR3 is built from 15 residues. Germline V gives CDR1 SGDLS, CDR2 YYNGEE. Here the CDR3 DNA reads TGTGCCAGCAGCGAGCGGACAGGGGGGTACAATGAGCAGTTCTTC. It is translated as CASSERTGGYNEQFF.

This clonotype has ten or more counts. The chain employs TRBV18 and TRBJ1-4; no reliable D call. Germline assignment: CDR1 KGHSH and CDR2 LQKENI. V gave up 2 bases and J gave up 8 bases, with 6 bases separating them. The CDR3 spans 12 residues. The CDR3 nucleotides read TGTGCCAGCTCACCATCCGTCGAAAAACTGTTTTTT. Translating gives CASSPSVEKLFF. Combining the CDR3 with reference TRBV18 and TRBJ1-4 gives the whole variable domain NAGVMQNPRHLVRRRGQEARLRCSPMKGHSHVYWYRQLPEEGLKFMVYLQKENIIDESGMPKERFSAEFPKEGPSILRIQQVVRGDSAAYFCASSPSVEKLFFGSGTQLSVL.

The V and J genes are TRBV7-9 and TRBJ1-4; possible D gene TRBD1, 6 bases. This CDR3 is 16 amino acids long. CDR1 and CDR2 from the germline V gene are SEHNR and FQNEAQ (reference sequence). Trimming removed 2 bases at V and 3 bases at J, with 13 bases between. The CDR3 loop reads CASSLLGGRANEKLFF. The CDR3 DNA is TGTGCCAGCAGCTTACTCGGGGGGCGTGCTAATGAAAAACTGTTTTTT.

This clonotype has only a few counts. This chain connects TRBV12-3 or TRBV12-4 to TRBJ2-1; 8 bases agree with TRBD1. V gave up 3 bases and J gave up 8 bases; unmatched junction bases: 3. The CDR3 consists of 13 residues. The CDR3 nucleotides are TGTGCCAGCAGTTTGACAGGGGCGGATGAGCAGTTCTTC. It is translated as CASSLTGADEQFF.

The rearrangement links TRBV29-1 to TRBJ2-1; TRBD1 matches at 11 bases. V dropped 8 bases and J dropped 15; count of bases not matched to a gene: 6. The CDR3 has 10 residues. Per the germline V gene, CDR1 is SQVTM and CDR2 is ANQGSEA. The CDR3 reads CSMGDRGLFF. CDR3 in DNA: TGCAGCATGGGGGACAGGGGGTTGTTCTTC.

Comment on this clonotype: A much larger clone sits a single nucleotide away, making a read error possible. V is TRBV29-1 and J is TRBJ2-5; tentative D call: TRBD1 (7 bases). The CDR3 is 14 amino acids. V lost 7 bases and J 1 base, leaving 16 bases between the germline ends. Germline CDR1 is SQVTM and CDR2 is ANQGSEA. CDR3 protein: CSAGGPMTQETQYF. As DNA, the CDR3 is TGCAGCGCAGGGGGGCCGATGACCCAAGAGACCCAGTACTTC.

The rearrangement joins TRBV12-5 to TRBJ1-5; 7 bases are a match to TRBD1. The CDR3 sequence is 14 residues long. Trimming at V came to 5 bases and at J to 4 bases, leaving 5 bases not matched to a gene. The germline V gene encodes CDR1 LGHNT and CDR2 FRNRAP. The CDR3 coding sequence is TGTGCTAGTGGTGTCGGGGGACAGAATCAGCCCCAGCATTTT. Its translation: CASGVGGQNQPQHF.

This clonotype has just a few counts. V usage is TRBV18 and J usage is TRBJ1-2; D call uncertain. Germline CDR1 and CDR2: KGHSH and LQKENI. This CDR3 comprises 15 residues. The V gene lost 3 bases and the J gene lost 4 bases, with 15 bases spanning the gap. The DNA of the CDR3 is TGTGCCAGCTCACCCCCGACGACTGGTGCCTATGGCTACACCTTC. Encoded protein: CASSPPTTGAYGYTF.

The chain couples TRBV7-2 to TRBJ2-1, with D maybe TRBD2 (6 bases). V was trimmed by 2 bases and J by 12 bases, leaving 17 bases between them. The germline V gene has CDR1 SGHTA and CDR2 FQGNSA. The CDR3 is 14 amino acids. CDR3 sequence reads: CASSLFVASEGQFF. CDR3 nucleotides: TGTGCCAGCAGCTTATTCGTGGCCTCGGAGGGGCAGTTCTTC.

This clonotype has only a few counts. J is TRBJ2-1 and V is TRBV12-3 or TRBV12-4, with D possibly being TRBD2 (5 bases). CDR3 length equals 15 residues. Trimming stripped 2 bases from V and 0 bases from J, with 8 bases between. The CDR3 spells CASSLRGHSYNEQFF. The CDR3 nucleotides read TGTGCCAGCAGTTTACGAGGGCACTCCTACAATGAGCAGTTCTTC.

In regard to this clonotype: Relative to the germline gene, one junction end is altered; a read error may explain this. The CDR3: CCARDMKTAWVGEKLFF. The DNA of the CDR3 is TGCTGTGCTAGAGATATGAAGACAGCCTGGGTTGGTGAAAAACTGTTTTTT. The chain has TRBV20-1 and TRBJ1-4; D might be TRBD1 (5 bases). The CDR3 length is 17 residues. Germline CDR1 DFQATT, CDR2 SNEGSKA (reference sequence).

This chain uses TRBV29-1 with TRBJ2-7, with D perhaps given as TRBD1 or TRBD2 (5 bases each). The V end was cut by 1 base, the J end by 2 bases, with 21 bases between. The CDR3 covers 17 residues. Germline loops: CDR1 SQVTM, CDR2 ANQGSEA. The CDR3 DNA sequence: TGCAGCGTTGAAGGAGGGGCCGGATTCGGAAGGGCCTACGAGCAGTACTTC. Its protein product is CSVEGGAGFGRAYEQYF.

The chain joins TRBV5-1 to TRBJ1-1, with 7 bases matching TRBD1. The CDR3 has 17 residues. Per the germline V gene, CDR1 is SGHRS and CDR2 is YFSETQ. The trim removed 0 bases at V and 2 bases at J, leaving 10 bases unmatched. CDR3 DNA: TGCGCCAGCAGCTTGGCGACAGGGAAAACGTTTAACACTGAAGCTTTCTTT. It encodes CASSLATGKTFNTEAFF.

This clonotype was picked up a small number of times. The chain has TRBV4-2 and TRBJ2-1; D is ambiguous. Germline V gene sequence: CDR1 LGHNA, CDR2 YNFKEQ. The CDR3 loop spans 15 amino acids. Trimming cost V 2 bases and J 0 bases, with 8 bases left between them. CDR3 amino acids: CASSQRADSYNEQFF. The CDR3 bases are TGTGCCAGCAGCCAACGGGCAGACTCCTACAATGAGCAGTTCTTC.

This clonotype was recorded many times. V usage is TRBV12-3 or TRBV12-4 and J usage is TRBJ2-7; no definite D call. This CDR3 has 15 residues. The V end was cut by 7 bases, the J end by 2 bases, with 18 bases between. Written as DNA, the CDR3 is TGTGCCAGCAATCGCGCAGCAGACCCAACCTACGAGCAGTACTTC. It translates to CASNRAADPTYEQYF.

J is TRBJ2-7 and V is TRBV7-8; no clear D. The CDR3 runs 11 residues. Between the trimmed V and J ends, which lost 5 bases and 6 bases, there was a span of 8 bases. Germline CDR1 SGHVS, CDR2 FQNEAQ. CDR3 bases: TGTGCCAGCAGCCCCGCTATCGAGCAGTACTTC. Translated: CASSPAIEQYF.

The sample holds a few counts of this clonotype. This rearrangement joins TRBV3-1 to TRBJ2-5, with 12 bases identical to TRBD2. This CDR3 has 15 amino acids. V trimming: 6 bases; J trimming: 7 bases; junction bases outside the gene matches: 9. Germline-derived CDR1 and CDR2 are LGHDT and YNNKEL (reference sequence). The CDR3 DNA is TGTGCCAGCAGTCTTGGACTAGCGGGATCGGGGACCCAGTACTTC. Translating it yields CASSLGLAGSGTQYF.

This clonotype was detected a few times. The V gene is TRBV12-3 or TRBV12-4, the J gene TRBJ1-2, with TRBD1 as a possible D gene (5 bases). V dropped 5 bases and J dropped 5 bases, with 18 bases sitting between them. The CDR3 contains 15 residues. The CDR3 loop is CASSTRPGPLYGYTF. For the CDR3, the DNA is TGTGCCAGCAGTACGAGACCGGGACCACTTTATGGCTACACCTTC.

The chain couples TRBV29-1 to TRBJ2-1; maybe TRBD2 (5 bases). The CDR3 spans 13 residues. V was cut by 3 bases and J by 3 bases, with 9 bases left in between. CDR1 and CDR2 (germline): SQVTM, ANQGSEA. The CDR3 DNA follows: TGCAGCGTTGACAGACTACACTACAATGAGCAGTTCTTC. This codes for CSVDRLHYNEQFF.

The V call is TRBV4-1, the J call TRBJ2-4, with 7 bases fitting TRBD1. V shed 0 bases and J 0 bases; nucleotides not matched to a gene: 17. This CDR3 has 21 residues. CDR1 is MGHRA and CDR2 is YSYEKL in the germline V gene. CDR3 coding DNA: TGCGCCAGCAGCCAAGACTATAAAGGTGGCGACAGGGCCCTAGCCAAAAACATTCAGTACTTC. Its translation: CASSQDYKGGDRALAKNIQYF.

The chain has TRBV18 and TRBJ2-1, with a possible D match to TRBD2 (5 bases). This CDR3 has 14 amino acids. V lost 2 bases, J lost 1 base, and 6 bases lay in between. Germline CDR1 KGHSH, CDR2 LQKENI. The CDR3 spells CASSPTRSYNEQFF. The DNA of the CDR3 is TGTGCCAGCTCACCAACTAGATCCTACAATGAGCAGTTCTTC.

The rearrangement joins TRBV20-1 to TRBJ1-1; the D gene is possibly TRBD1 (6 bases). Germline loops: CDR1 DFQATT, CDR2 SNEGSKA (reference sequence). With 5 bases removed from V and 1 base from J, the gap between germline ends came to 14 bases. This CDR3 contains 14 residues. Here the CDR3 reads CSAPLLGQNTEAFF. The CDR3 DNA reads TGCAGTGCTCCCCTTCTGGGACAGAACACTGAAGCTTTCTTT.

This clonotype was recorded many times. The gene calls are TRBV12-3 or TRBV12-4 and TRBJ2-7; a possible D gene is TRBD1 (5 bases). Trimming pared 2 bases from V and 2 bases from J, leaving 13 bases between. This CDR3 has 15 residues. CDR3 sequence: CASSLTGAAAYEQYF. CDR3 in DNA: TGTGCCAGCAGTTTAACAGGCGCCGCTGCCTACGAGCAGTACTTC.

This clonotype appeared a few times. The CDR3 DNA is TGTGCCACCAGTGATTTAAGGCGGGAGGGCCCGGAGACCCAGTACTTC. Translated, it gives CATSDLRREGPETQYF. The chain recombines TRBV24-1 with TRBJ2-5; 9 bases align to TRBD2. CDR1 and CDR2 (germline): KGHDR, SFDVKD. The CDR3 runs to 16 residues. The V segment lost 1 base and the J segment 5 bases; nucleotides outside the gene matches: 7.

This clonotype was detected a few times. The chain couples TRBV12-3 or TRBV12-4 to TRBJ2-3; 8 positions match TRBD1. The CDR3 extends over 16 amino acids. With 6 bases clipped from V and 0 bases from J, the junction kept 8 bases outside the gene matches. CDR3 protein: CASSRVQGASTDTQYF. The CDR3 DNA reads TGTGCCAGCAGCCGGGTCCAGGGGGCCAGCACAGATACGCAGTATTTT.